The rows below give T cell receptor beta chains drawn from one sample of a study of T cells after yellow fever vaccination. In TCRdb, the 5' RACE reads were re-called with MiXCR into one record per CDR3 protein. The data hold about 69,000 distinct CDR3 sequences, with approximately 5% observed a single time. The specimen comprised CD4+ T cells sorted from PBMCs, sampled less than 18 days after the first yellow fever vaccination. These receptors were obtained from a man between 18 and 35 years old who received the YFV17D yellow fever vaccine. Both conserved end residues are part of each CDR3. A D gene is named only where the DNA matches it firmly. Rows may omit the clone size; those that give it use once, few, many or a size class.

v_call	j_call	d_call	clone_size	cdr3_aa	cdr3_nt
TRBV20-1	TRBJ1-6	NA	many	CSAQDGGLNSPLHF	TGCAGTGCTCAGGACGGAGGCTTAAATTCACCCCTCCACTTT
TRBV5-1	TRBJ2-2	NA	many	CASSPLGQGDTGELFF	TGCGCCAGCAGCCCCCTTGGCCAGGGTGACACCGGGGAGCTGTTTTTT
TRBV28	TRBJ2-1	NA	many	CASSFVRGYNEQFF	TGTGCCAGCAGTTTTGTGAGAGGATACAATGAGCAGTTCTTC
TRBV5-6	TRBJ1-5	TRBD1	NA	CASSLRQGQRQHF	TGTGCCAGCAGCTTGAGACAGGGACAGCGCCAGCATTTT
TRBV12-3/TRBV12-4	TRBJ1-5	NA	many	CASTVGGPQPQHF	TGTGCCAGCACCGTGGGGGGGCCCCAGCCCCAGCATTTT
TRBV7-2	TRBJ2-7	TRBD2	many	CASSLGASGGVYEQYF	TGTGCCAGCAGCTTAGGGGCTAGCGGGGGGGTATACGAGCAGTACTTC
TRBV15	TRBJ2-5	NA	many	CATSRDLVSQETQYF	TGTGCCACCAGCAGAGATCTGGTTTCTCAAGAGACCCAGTACTTC
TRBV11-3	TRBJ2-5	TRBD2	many	CASSSTLRLAGGGETQYF	TGTGCCAGCAGCTCAACCTTACGACTAGCGGGGGGCGGAGAGACCCAGTACTTC
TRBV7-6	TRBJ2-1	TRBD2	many	CASSLGSSGTYNEQFF	TGTGCCAGCAGCTTGGGTTCTAGCGGAACCTACAATGAGCAGTTCTTC
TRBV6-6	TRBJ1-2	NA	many	CASSYGRGEGYTF	TGTGCCAGCAGTTATGGTCGGGGGGAAGGCTACACCTTC
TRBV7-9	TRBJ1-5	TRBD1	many	CASSSGQPNQPQHF	TGTGCCAGCAGCTCGGGACAGCCCAATCAGCCCCAGCATTTT
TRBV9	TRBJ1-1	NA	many	CASSVHPNTEAFF	TGTGCCAGCAGCGTACACCCGAACACTGAAGCTTTCTTT
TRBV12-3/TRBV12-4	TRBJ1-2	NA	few	CASSFRVANYGYTF	TGTGCCAGCAGTTTCAGGGTAGCTAACTATGGCTACACCTTC
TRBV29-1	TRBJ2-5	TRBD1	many	CSVEVRDRGWRETQYF	TGCAGCGTTGAAGTCCGGGACAGGGGATGGAGAGAGACCCAGTACTTC